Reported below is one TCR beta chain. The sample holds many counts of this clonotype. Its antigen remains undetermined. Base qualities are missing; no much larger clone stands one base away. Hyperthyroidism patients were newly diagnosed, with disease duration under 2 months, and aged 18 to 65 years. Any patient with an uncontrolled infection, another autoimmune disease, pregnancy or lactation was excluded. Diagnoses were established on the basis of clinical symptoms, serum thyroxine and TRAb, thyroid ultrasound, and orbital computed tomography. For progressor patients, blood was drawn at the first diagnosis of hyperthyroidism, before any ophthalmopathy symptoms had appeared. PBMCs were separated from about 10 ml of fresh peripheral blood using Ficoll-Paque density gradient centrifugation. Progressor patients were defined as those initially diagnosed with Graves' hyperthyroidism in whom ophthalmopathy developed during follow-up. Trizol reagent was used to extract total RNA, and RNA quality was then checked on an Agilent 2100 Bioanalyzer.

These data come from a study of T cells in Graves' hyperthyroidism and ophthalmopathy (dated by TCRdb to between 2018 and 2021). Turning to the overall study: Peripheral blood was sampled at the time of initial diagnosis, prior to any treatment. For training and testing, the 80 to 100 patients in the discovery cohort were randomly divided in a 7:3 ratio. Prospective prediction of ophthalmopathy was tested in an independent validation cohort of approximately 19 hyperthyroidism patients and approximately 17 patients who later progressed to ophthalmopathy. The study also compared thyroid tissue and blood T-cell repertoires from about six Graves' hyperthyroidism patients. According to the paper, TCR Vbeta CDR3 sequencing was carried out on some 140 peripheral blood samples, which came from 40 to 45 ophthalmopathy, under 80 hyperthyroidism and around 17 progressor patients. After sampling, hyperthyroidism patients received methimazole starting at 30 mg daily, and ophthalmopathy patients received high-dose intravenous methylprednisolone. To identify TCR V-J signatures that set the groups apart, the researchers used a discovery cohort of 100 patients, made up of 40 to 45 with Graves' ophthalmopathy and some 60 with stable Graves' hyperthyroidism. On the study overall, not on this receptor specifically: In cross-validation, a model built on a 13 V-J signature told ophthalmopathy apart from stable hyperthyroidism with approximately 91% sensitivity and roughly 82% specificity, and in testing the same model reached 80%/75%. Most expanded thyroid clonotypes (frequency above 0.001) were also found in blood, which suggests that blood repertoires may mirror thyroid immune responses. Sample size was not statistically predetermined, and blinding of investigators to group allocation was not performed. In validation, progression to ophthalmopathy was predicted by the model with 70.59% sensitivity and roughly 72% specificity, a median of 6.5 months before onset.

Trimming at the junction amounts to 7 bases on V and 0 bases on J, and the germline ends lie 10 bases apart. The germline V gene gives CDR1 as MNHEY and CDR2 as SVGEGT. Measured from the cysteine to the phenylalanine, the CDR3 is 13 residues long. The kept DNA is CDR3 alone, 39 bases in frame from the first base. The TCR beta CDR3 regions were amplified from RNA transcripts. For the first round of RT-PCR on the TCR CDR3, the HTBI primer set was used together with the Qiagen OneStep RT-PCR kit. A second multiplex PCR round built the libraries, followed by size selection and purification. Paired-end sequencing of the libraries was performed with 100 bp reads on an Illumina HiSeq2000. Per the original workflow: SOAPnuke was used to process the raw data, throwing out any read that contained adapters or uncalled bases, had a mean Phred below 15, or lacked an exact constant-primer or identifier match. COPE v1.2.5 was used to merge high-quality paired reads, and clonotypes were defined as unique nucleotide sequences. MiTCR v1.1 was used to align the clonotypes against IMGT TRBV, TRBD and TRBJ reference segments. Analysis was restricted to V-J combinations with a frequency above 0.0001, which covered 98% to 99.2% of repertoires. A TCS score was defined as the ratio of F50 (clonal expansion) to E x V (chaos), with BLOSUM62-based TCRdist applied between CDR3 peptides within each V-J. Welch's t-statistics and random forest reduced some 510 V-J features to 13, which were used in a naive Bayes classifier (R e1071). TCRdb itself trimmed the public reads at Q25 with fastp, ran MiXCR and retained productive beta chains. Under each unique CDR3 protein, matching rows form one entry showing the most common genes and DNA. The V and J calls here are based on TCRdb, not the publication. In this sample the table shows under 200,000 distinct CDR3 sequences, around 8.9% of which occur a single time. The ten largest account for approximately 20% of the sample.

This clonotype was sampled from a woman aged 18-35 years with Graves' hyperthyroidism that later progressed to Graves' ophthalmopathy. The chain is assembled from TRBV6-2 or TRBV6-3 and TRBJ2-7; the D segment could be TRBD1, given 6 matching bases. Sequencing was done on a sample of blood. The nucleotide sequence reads TGTGCCAGCACCAAGACAGGCTCCTACGAGCAGTACTTC. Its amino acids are CASTKTGSYEQYF.